This T cell receptor beta chain was recorded in a study of blood T cell repertoires in COVID-19. The wider study: The United States, Italy and Spain were the sources of the acute and convalescent COVID-19 samples. PBMCs, B-cell-depleted T cells, or T cells were the source of the cDNA or gDNA that made up the material.

Per the study methods: By means of reference gene primer amplification, nucleated cell counts were estimated. Clones were read by immunoSEQ multiplex PCR, and TCRdb kept only the in-frame ones, dropping some. That table supplies the V and J calls and clone size; D and trimming were determined from the DNA. This sample carries around 250,000 clones, over 80% of them seen once, and the ten largest clones take roughly 1.2%. The V end lost 5 bases, the J end lost 3 bases, and 9 bases lay between the germline ends. Germline V lookup: CDR1 KGHDR, CDR2 SFDVKD. The CDR3 is 13 amino acids. The receptor's source is a human donor in a cohort exposed to, infected with or recovered from COVID-19 (not recorded which). The donor label of this sample is uncertain. Specimen: PBMCs or T cells enriched from blood (not recorded which). The V and J genes are TRBV24-1 and TRBJ2-5; D call uncertain. The CDR3 is CATSGIREETQYF. In DNA, the CDR3 is TGTGCCACCAGTGGCATACGCGAAGAGACCCAGTACTTC.